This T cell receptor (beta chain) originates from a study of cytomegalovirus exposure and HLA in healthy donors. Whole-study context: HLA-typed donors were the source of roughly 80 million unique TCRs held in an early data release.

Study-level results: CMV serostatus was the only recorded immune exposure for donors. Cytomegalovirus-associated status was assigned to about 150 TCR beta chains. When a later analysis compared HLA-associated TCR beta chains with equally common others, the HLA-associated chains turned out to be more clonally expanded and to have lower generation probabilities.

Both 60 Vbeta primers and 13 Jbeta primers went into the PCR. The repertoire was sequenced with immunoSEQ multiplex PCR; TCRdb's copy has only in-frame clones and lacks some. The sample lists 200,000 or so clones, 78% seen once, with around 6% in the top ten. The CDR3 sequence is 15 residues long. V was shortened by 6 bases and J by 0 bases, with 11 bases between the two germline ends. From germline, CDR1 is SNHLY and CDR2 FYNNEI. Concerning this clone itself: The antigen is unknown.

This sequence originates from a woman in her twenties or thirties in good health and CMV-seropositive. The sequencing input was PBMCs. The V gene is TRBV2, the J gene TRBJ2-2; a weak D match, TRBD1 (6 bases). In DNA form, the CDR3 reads TGTGCCAGCAGGGACAGCAACTCGAACACCGGGGAGCTGTTTTTT. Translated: CASRDSNSNTGELFF.